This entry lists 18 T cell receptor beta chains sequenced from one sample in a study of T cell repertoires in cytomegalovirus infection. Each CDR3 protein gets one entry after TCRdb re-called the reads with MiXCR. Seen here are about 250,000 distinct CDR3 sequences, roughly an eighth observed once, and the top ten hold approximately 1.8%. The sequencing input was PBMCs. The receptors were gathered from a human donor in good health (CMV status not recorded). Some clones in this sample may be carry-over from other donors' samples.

The CDR3 DNA is TGTGCCAGCAGCCCCGACGGCTCTGGGGCCAACGTCCTGACTTTC. This translates into CASSPDGSGANVLTF. The V call is TRBV6-2 or TRBV6-3, the J call TRBJ2-6, with D uncertain. Per the germline V gene, CDR1 is MNHEY and CDR2 is SVGEGT. The CDR3 covers 15 residues. Trimming pared 6 bases from V and 0 bases from J, leaving 9 bases between.

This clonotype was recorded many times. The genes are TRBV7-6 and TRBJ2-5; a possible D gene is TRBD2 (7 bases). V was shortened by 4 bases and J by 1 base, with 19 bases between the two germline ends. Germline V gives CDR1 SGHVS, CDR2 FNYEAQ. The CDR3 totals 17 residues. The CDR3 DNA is TGTGCCAGCAGCTACCGGGGGCGCGGGGGCCTCCAAGAGACCCAGTACTTC. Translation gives CASSYRGRGGLQETQYF. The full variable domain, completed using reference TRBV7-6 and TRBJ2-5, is GAGVSQSPRYKVTKRGQDVALRCDPISGHVSLYWYRQALGQGPEFLTYFNYEAQQDKSGLPNDRFSAERPEGSISTLTIQRTEQRDSAMYRCASSYRGRGGLQETQYFGPGTRLLVL.

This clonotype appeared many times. DNA for the CDR3: TGTGCCAGCAGCGCCAGGGTAAGGAATGAGCAGTTCTTC. This codes for CASSARVRNEQFF. The chain links TRBV7-3 to TRBJ2-1; tentative D call: TRBD1 (5 bases). Per germline, CDR1 SGHTA and CDR2 FQGTGA. Trimming removed 5 bases at V and 7 bases at J, with 12 bases between. This CDR3 has 13 residues. The full variable domain, rest sourced from reference TRBV7-3 and TRBJ2-1, is GAGVSQTPSNKVTEKGKYVELRCDPISGHTALYWYRQSLGQGPEFLIYFQGTGAADDSGLPNDRFFAVRPEGSVSTLKIQRTERGDSAVYLCASSARVRNEQFFGPGTRLTVL.

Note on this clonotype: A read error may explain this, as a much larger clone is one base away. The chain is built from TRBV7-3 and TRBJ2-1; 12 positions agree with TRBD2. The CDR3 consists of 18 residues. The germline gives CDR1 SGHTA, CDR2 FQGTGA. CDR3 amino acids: CASSPRTSGKSSYKEQFF. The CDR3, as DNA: TGTGCCAGCAGCCCAAGGACTAGCGGGAAAAGCTCCTACAAAGAGCAGTTCTTC.

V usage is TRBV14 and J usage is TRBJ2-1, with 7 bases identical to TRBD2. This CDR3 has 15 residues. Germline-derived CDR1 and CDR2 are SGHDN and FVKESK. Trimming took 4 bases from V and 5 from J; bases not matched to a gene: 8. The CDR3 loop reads CASSRRESRHNEQFF. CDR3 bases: TGTGCCAGCAGCCGGCGGGAGAGTCGGCACAATGAGCAGTTCTTC.

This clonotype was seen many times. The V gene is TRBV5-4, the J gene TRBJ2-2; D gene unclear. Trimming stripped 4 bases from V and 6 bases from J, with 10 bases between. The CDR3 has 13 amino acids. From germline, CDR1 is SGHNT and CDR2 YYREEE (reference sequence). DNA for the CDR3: TGTGCCAGCAGCCTCTTAGGGCCCGGGGAGCTGTTTTTT. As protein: CASSLLGPGELFF.

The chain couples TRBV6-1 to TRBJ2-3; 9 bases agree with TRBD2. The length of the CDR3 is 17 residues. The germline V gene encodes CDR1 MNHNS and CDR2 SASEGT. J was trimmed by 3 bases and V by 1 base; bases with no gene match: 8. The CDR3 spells CASSEGLAGTLTDTQYF. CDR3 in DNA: TGTGCCAGCAGTGAAGGGCTAGCGGGGACCTTAACAGATACGCAGTATTTT.

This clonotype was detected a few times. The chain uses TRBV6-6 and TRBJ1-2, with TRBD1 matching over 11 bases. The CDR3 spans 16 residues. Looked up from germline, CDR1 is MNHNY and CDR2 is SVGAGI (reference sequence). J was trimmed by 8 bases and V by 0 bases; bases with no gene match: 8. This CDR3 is CASSYSPGQGAGGYTF. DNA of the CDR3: TGTGCCAGCAGTTACTCTCCCGGACAGGGGGCGGGGGGCTACACCTTC.

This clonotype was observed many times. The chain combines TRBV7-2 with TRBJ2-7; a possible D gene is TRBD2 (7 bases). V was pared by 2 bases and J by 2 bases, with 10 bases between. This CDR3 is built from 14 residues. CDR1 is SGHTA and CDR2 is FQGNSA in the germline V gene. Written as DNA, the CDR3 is TGTGCCAGCAGCTTATCGGGGGGCCCCTACGAGCAGTACTTC. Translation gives CASSLSGGPYEQYF.

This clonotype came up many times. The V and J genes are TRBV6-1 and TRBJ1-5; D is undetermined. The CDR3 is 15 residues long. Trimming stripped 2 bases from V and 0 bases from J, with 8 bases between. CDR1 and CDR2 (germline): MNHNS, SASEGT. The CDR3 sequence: CASSESIYSNQPQHF. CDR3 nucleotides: TGTGCCAGCAGTGAATCCATTTATAGCAATCAGCCCCAGCATTTT.

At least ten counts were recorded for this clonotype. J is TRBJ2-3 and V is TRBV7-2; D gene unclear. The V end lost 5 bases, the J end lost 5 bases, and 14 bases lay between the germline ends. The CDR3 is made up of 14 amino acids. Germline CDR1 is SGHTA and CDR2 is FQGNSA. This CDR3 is CASSQTGFEDTQYF. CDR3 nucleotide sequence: TGTGCCAGCAGCCAGACTGGATTCGAAGATACGCAGTATTTT.

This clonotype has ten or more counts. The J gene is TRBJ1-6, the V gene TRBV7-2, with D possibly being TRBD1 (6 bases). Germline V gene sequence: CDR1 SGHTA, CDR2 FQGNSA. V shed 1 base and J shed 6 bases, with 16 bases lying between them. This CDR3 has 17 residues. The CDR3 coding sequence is TGTGCCAGCAGCTTAGTTCAAGGGCGACAGGCTAATTCACCCCTCCACTTT. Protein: CASSLVQGRQANSPLHF.

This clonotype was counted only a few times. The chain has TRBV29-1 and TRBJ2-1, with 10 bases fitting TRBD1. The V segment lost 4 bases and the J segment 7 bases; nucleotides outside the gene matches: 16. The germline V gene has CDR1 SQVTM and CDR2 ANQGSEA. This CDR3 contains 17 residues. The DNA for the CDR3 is TGCAGCGTTGGGGGGACAGGGGACGGGGCGCGGGGGAATGAGCAGTTCTTC. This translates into CSVGGTGDGARGNEQFF.

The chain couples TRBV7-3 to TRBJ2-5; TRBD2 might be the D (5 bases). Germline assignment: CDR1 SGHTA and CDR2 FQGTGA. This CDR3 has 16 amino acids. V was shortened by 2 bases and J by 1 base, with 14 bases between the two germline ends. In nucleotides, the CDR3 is TGTGCCAGCAGCTTAGGTCTTAGCGTCCTCCAAGAGACCCAGTACTTC. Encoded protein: CASSLGLSVLQETQYF.

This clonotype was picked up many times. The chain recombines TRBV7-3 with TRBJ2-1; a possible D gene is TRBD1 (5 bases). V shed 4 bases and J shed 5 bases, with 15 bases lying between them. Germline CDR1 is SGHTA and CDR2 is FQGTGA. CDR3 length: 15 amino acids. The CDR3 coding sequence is TGTGCCAGCAGCTCCCAGGGTTTGGGAAACAATGAGCAGTTCTTC. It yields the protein CASSSQGLGNNEQFF.

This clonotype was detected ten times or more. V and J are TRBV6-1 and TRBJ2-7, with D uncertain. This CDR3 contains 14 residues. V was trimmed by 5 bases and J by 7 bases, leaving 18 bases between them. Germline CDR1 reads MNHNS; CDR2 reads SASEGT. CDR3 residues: CASSLRWAAGEQYF. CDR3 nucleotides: TGTGCCAGCAGTTTAAGGTGGGCAGCCGGGGAGCAGTACTTC.

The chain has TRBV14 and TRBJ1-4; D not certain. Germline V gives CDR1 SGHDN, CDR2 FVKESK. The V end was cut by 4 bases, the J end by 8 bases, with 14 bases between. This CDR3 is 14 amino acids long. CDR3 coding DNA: TGTGCCAGCAGCCCTCGTTCCAGCGCGGAAAAACTGTTTTTT. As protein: CASSPRSSAEKLFF.

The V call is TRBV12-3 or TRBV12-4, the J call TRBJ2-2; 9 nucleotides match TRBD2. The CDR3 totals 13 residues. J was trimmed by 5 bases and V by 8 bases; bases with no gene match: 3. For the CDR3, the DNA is TGTGCCAGCTCAACTAGCGGGACCGGGGAGCTGTTTTTT. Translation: CASSTSGTGELFF.